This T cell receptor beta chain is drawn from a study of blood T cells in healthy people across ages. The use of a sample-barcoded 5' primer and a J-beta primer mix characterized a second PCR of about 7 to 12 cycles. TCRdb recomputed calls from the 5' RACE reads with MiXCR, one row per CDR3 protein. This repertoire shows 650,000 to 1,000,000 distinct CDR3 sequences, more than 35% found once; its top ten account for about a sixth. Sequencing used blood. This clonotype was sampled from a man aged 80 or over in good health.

The CDR3 region is CASRQPGDQWETQYF. CDR3 nucleotides: TGCGCCAGCAGGCAACCAGGGGACCAATGGGAGACCCAGTACTTC. The chain is built from TRBV10-2 and TRBJ2-5; possibly TRBD1 for D (6 bases). This CDR3 region has 15 residues. Trimming removed 6 bases at V and 5 bases at J, with 19 bases between. CDR1 is WSHSY and CDR2 is SAAADI in the germline V gene.